The entry below gives a single T cell receptor (beta chain) sequence along with its context. It lacks a known antigen. Within one base of it there is no much larger clone, and no base qualities were kept. One collaborating source in Seattle enrolled patients while the patients were actively infected and followed the patients over time throughout the course of disease. Each collaborating institution followed its own protocols to collect whole blood in K2EDTA tubes. For TCRbeta analysis, collaborator samples were shipped as frozen whole blood, as isolated PBMCs, or as DNA extracted from either sample type. The sample comes from a study of blood T cell repertoires in COVID-19 (dated by TCRdb to 2018 to 2021). Context from the whole study: Collaborator samples came from the United States, Italy and Spain and covered acute and convalescent phases of COVID-19. The prospective study material was composed of cDNA or gDNA derived from T cells, B-cell-depleted T cells, or PBMCs. The dataset comprised deeply sampled blood TCRbeta repertoires from subjects exposed to, actively infected with, or recovered from COVID-19. A freely available public database, intended as a resource for researchers studying the immune response to SARS-CoV-2, is where the repertoires were released. The samples were drawn from the first 160 participants of the ongoing ImmuneRACE study and from about 1,200 subjects provided by 6 global collaborators. A de-identified subject ID, COVID-19 status, age in years and sex were almost always included in the sample metadata. Where available, HLA class I and class II types were obtained from metadata supplied by the sample provider rather than from assay-based typing.

TCRbeta CDR3 regions were amplified from genomic DNA using the immunoSEQ Assay, a bias-controlled multiplex PCR. In the authors' own workflow: Within the assay, amplification of reference gene primers was used to estimate how many nucleated cells each sample contained. To quantify the absolute abundance of each unique TCRbeta CDR3 rearrangement, sequence reads were collapsed and filtered. Productive Simpson clonality was computed per sample as the square root of Simpson's diversity index over productive rearrangements. The source is immuneACCESS, and TCRdb retained only in-frame sequences with V and J called. Part of the clones is not carried over; for the studies checked, unresolved V genes explain less than half of this, and the remainder is unexplained. The DNA gave D and trimming, while V, J and clone size come from that table. This sample has about 370,000 clones in its table, and around 90% of those were observed once. The top ten hold less than 3.5% of the sample.

Study-wide conclusions, independent of this receptor: How much clinical and demographic metadata was included differed by source and by participant, and the metadata was provided uncurated.

In the germline V gene, CDR1 corresponds to SGHDT and CDR2 to YYEEEE. Relative to germline, V is missing 0 bases and J is missing 8 bases, with 4 bases of the junction outside any gene match. The CDR3 contains 15 residues, cysteine and phenylalanine counted. The sequence is cut down to CDR3 DNA, 45 bases in frame from base 1. The sequenced material came from peripheral blood. The chain uses TRBV5-6 and TRBJ1-6, and 8 junction bases match TRBD1. The clonotype originates from a woman aged 25-40 years with COVID-19, enrolled during active disease. In nucleotide form, the sequence is TGTGCCAGCAGCTTGGTTCGGACAGGGTATTCACCCCTCCACTTT. This encodes CASSLVRTGYSPLHF.